This T cell receptor beta chain was retrieved from a study of graft-versus-host responses after intestinal transplantation. About the study: All recipients were given anti-thymocyte globulin induction, and tacrolimus and steroids were then administered for three to four years.

About this clone: Its target is not known.

Study findings and constraints: The highest levels of circulating GvH clones went along with early declines in HvG clones after transplant. Present in recipient marrow, GvH clones included some that appeared first in ileum or blood. Across patients carrying graft-donor T cell macrochimerism, allografts held high graft-versus-host to host-versus-graft clonal ratios.

The CDR3 has 16 residues. V was trimmed by 0 bases and J by 2 bases, leaving 17 bases between them. Germline CDR1 and CDR2: GTSNPN and SVGIG (reference sequence). This table comes from immunoSEQ multiplex PCR, and its TCRdb copy is limited to in-frame clones, with some not included. The repertoire includes roughly 96,000 clones, about 91% of them detected once, and approximately 0.54% sits in the top ten. V usage is TRBV30 and J usage is TRBJ2-7; D may be TRBD2 (6 bases). The starting material was unstimulated CD8+ T cells sorted from spleen or lymph node cells, obtained before intestinal transplant. This clonotype was obtained from a human donor who received an intestinal transplant. The CDR3 nucleotides read TGTGCCTGGAGTGTACTTTCGAGACAGCGGGCCTACGAGCAGTACTTC. This codes for CAWSVLSRQRAYEQYF.